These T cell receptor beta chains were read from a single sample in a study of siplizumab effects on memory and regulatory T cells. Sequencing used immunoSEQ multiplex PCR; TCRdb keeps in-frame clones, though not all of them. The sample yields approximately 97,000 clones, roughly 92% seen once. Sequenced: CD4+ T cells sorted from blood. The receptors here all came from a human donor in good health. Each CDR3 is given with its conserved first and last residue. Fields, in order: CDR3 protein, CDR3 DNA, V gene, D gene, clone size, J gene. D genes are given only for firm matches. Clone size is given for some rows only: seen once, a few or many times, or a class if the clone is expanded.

CDR3aa: CASSPFQSYEQYF
CDR3nt: TGCGCCAGCAGCCCTTTCCAGTCCTACGAGCAGTACTTC
v_gene: TRBV5-1
d_gene: NA
abundance: few
j_gene: TRBJ2-7

CDR3aa: CASSFPGGYEQYF
CDR3nt: TGTGCCAGCAGCTTCCCCGGGGGGTACGAGCAGTACTTC
v_gene: TRBV13
d_gene: TRBD2
abundance: NA
j_gene: TRBJ2-7

CDR3aa: CASSESVFGTQYF
CDR3nt: TGCGCCAGCAGTGAGTCAGTGTTCGGTACGCAGTATTTT
v_gene: TRBV10-2
d_gene: NA
abundance: NA
j_gene: TRBJ2-3

CDR3aa: CASSPAKGAVYNEQFF
CDR3nt: TGTGCCAGCAGTCCGGCAAAGGGGGCAGTCTACAATGAGCAGTTCTTC
v_gene: TRBV28
d_gene: TRBD1
abundance: NA
j_gene: TRBJ2-1

CDR3aa: CASGKGPAYEQYF
CDR3nt: TGTGCCAGCGGCAAAGGACCAGCCTACGAGCAGTACTTC
v_gene: TRBV6-5
d_gene: NA
abundance: NA
j_gene: TRBJ2-7

CDR3aa: CASSYAIANYGYTF
CDR3nt: TGTGCCAGCAGTTACGCTATAGCTAACTATGGCTACACCTTC
v_gene: TRBV2
d_gene: NA
abundance: NA
j_gene: TRBJ1-2

CDR3aa: CASSFDRFNTEAFF
CDR3nt: TGCGCCAGCAGCTTCGACAGGTTCAACACTGAAGCTTTCTTT
v_gene: TRBV4-1
d_gene: NA
abundance: once
j_gene: TRBJ1-1

CDR3aa: CASSLGYQQYF
CDR3nt: TGTGCCAGCAGTTTAGGATACCAACAGTACTTC
v_gene: TRBV5-8
d_gene: NA
abundance: NA
j_gene: TRBJ2-4

CDR3aa: CATSRDPTAVTGELFF
CDR3nt: TGTGCCACCAGCAGAGATCCGACAGCCGTGACCGGGGAGCTGTTTTTT
v_gene: TRBV15
d_gene: NA
abundance: NA
j_gene: TRBJ2-2

CDR3aa: CASSQGRGSYLSYNEQFF
CDR3nt: TGTGCCAGCAGCCAGGGGAGGGGCTCCTATCTCTCCTACAATGAGCAGTTCTTC
v_gene: TRBV7-6
d_gene: NA
abundance: NA
j_gene: TRBJ2-1

CDR3aa: CASSPVTTYEQYF
CDR3nt: TGTGCCAGCAGCCCGGTTACTACCTACGAGCAGTACTTC
v_gene: TRBV14
d_gene: NA
abundance: NA
j_gene: TRBJ2-7

CDR3aa: CAWRGTGLNSPLHF
CDR3nt: TGTGCCTGGAGGGGGACAGGTCTTAATTCACCCCTCCACTTT
v_gene: TRBV30
d_gene: TRBD1
abundance: NA
j_gene: TRBJ1-6

CDR3aa: CASSSRQGRANEQYF
CDR3nt: TGTGCCAGCAGCTCGCGACAGGGTAGGGCGAACGAGCAGTACTTC
v_gene: TRBV11-2
d_gene: TRBD1
abundance: NA
j_gene: TRBJ2-7

CDR3aa: CASSISWGSYEQYF
CDR3nt: TGTGCCAGTAGTATAAGCTGGGGCTCCTACGAGCAGTACTTC
v_gene: TRBV19
d_gene: NA
abundance: NA
j_gene: TRBJ2-7

CDR3aa: CATSRTGTGAKNIQYF
CDR3nt: TGTGCCACCAGCAGAACCGGGACAGGGGCCAAAAACATTCAGTACTTC
v_gene: TRBV15
d_gene: TRBD1
abundance: NA
j_gene: TRBJ2-4

CDR3aa: CASSLNASWSTEAFF
CDR3nt: TGTGCCAGCAGTTTAAACGCCTCATGGAGCACTGAAGCTTTCTTT
v_gene: TRBV28
d_gene: NA
abundance: NA
j_gene: TRBJ1-1

CDR3aa: CASSEWGSGDQPQHF
CDR3nt: TGCGCCAGCAGTGAGTGGGGGTCGGGGGATCAGCCCCAGCATTTT
v_gene: TRBV10-2
d_gene: NA
abundance: NA
j_gene: TRBJ1-5

CDR3aa: CASRDRDRGLQETQYF
CDR3nt: TGTGCCAGCAGAGACCGGGACAGGGGTCTCCAAGAGACCCAGTACTTC
v_gene: TRBV28
d_gene: TRBD1
abundance: NA
j_gene: TRBJ2-5

CDR3aa: CASSEMVHSNQPQHF
CDR3nt: TGTGCCAGCAGTGAAATGGTACACAGCAATCAGCCCCAGCATTTT
v_gene: TRBV6-1
d_gene: NA
abundance: NA
j_gene: TRBJ1-5

CDR3aa: CASSRSGAPRYGYTF
CDR3nt: TGTGCCAGCAGTAGGTCAGGGGCCCCCCGCTATGGCTACACCTTC
v_gene: TRBV28
d_gene: NA
abundance: NA
j_gene: TRBJ1-2

CDR3aa: CASSAEFRGYTF
CDR3nt: TGTGCCAGCAGCGCAGAATTTAGAGGCTACACCTTC
v_gene: TRBV11-2
d_gene: NA
abundance: NA
j_gene: TRBJ1-2